The 25 T cell receptor beta chains given below trace back to one sample, sequenced in a study of blood T cell repertoires in COVID-19. TCRdb's copy holds only in-frame clones and misses some; the assay was immunoSEQ multiplex PCR. Among 150,000 or so clones, 75% to 90% were seen once, and the ten largest hold roughly 4.9%. The sequenced material came from PBMCs or T cells enriched from blood (not recorded which). These receptors were collected from a man between 70 and 80 years old who had been exposed to COVID-19.

The chain employs TRBV3-1 (or the pseudogene TRBV3-2) and TRBJ1-6, with a tentative D call TRBD1 (6 bases). V lost 3 bases to trimming and J lost 6 bases, with 12 bases between them. The CDR3 is 15 amino acids. Germline CDR1 reads LGHDT; CDR2 reads YNNKEL (reference sequence). The CDR3 spells CASSQSRGSNSPLHF. The CDR3 bases are TGTGCCAGCAGCCAGTCAAGGGGGAGTAATTCACCCCTCCACTTT.

This clone appeared a single time. The CDR3 coding sequence is TGTGCCAGCAGTACGTACAGGGGGCAGGTTGGCACTGAAGCTTTCTTT. It specifies CASSTYRGQVGTEAFF. The chain joins TRBV6-2 or TRBV6-3 to TRBJ1-1, with 9 bases fitting TRBD1. This CDR3 comprises 16 residues. V lost 5 bases to trimming and J lost 4 bases; unmatched junction nucleotides: 11. Germline V gene sequence: CDR1 MNHEY, CDR2 SVGEGT.

The V gene is TRBV7-2, the J gene TRBJ2-3; perhaps TRBD2 as D (5 bases). V dropped 1 base and J dropped 1 base, with 15 bases sitting between them. The V gene's germline CDR1 is SGHTA and CDR2 FQGNSA. The CDR3 totals 17 residues. The CDR3, as DNA: TGTGCCAGCAGCTTAGTGCCCGCCGGGATGGGCACAGATACGCAGTATTTT. Amino acid sequence: CASSLVPAGMGTDTQYF. Full variable domain (remainder filled in from reference TRBV7-2 and TRBJ2-3): GAGVSQSPSNKVTEKGKDVELRCDPISGHTALYWYRQSLGQGLEFLIYFQGNSAPDKSGLPSDRFSAERTGGSVSTLTIQRTQQEDSAVYLCASSLVPAGMGTDTQYFGPGTRLTVL.

V gene TRBV7-9 combines with J gene TRBJ1-2; D is uncertain. Germline assignment: CDR1 SEHNR and CDR2 FQNEAQ (reference sequence). V lost 7 bases and J lost 6, with 18 bases in between. The CDR3 runs to 14 residues. The CDR3 DNA follows: TGTGCCAGCACCAAAATGGGGAGATTTGATGGCTACACCTTC. It encodes CASTKMGRFDGYTF.

The chain links TRBV25-1 to TRBJ1-1; D perhaps matches TRBD1 (6 bases). Germline CDR1 reads MGHDK; CDR2 reads SYGVNS. CDR3 length: 12 residues. V was shortened by 5 bases and J by 6 bases, with 10 bases between the two germline ends. The CDR3 DNA reads as TGTGCCAGCAGTCCACAGGGTCCTGAAGCTTTCTTT. It specifies CASSPQGPEAFF.

The chain combines TRBV7-8 with TRBJ2-1; D perhaps matches TRBD1 (6 bases). The germline V gene encodes CDR1 SGHVS and CDR2 FQNEAQ. The CDR3 is 15 residues long. Between the trimmed V and J ends, which lost 1 base and 3 bases, there was a span of 10 bases. The CDR3 spells CASSLGGTYYNEQFF. In DNA, the CDR3 is TGTGCCAGCAGCTTAGGAGGGACATACTACAATGAGCAGTTCTTC.

This rearrangement joins TRBV6-5 to TRBJ1-2, with unresolved D. CDR3 length: 13 residues. V was cut by 5 bases and J by 3 bases, with 10 bases left in between. CDR1 and CDR2 (germline): MNHEY, SVGAGI. Written as DNA, the CDR3 is TGTGCCAGCAGTAACGCGGGTTACTATGGCTACACCTTC. Encoded protein: CASSNAGYYGYTF.

V is TRBV28 and J is TRBJ2-7; 7 bases are a match to TRBD1. CDR1 is MDHEN and CDR2 is SYDVKM in the germline V gene. The V segment lost 5 bases and the J segment 3 bases; nucleotides outside the gene matches: 4. CDR3 length equals 13 residues. The CDR3, as DNA: TGTGCCAGCAGTCCAGGGGGACACTACGAGCAGTACTTC. This translates into CASSPGGHYEQYF.

This clone was detected only once. J is TRBJ2-7 and V is TRBV6-2 or TRBV6-3; the match to TRBD1 covers 8 bases. Germline V gene lookup returns CDR1 MNHEY and CDR2 SVGEGT. The CDR3 is made up of 14 amino acids. V dropped 4 bases and J dropped 3; count of bases not matched to a gene: 5. CDR3 residues: CASSSPGTGYEQYF. The CDR3 DNA reads TGTGCCAGCAGTTCCCCAGGGACAGGCTACGAGCAGTACTTC.

CDR3 sequence reads: CASSLLGPVNTEAFF. CDR3 coding DNA: TGTGCCAGCAGTCTCCTGGGGCCCGTGAACACTGAAGCTTTCTTT. V usage is TRBV27 and J usage is TRBJ1-1; D might be TRBD1 (5 bases). Deletions cut 5 bases from V and 0 bases from J, with 13 bases between. Germline CDR1 reads MNHEY; CDR2 reads SMNVEV (reference sequence). The CDR3 covers 15 residues.

The chain recombines TRBV25-1 with TRBJ2-1; 10 positions agree with TRBD2. The CDR3 is 14 residues long. Per germline, CDR1 MGHDK and CDR2 SYGVNS. J lost 8 bases, V lost 6 bases, and 7 bases had no gene match. The CDR3 DNA reads as TGTGCCAGCAGACCTAGCGGGAGATCCCATGAGCAGTTCTTC. This codes for CASRPSGRSHEQFF.

This chain uses TRBV7-9 with TRBJ1-1; tentatively, D is TRBD1 (5 bases). This CDR3 comprises 14 residues. With 6 bases removed from V and 1 base from J, the gap between germline ends came to 12 bases. From germline, CDR1 is SEHNR and CDR2 FQNEAQ (reference sequence). CDR3 region: CASSRQSANTEAFF. CDR3 sequence (DNA): TGTGCCAGCAGTCGACAGTCGGCGAACACTGAAGCTTTCTTT.

The chain joins TRBV2 to TRBJ2-3; the D gene is possibly TRBD1 (6 bases). This CDR3 is built from 17 residues. CDR1 and CDR2 (germline): SNHLY, FYNNEI. Trimming removed 2 bases at V and 1 base at J, with 16 bases between. The CDR3 nucleotides are TGTGCCAGCAGTGAACCTACCTGGGGGCTCCGCACAGATACGCAGTATTTT. Residues: CASSEPTWGLRTDTQYF.

In its sample, this clone was seen once. This chain uses TRBV19 with TRBJ2-3, with 8 bases that match TRBD2. This CDR3 is 17 amino acids long. The germline V gene encodes CDR1 LNHDA and CDR2 SQIVND (reference sequence). Trimming took 6 bases from V and 0 from J; bases not matched to a gene: 11. DNA for the CDR3: TGTGCCAGTAGCCCGGACCAACCTAGCGGGAGCACAGATACGCAGTATTTT. Translated, it gives CASSPDQPSGSTDTQYF. The whole variable domain, remainder taken from reference TRBV19 and TRBJ2-3, is DGGITQSPKYLFRKEGQNVTLSCEQNLNHDAMYWYRQDPGQGLRLIYYSQIVNDFQKGDIAEGYSVSREKKESFPLTVTSAQKNPTAFYLCASSPDQPSGSTDTQYFGPGTRLTVL.

V and J are TRBV11-2 and TRBJ1-5; tentative D call: TRBD1 (6 bases). Per the germline V gene, CDR1 is SGHAT and CDR2 is FQNNGV. This CDR3 is 13 amino acids long. V was pared by 1 base and J by 8 bases, with 9 bases between. The CDR3 reads CASSLGGREPQHF. CDR3 nucleotides: TGTGCCAGCAGCTTAGGGGGGCGGGAGCCCCAGCATTTT. Using reference TRBV11-2 and TRBJ1-5 for the parts outside the CDR3, the full variable domain is EAGVAQSPRYKIIEKRQSVAFWCNPISGHATLYWYQQILGQGPKLLIQFQNNGVVDDSQLPKDRFSAERLKGVDSTLKIQPAKLEDSAVYLCASSLGGREPQHFGDGTRLSIL.

This chain connects TRBV3-1 (or the pseudogene TRBV3-2) to TRBJ2-7; 8 positions match TRBD1. V shed 1 base, J shed 7 bases, and the junction held 6 bases outside the gene matches. This CDR3 has 14 residues. Germline V lookup: CDR1 LGHDT, CDR2 YNNKEL (reference sequence). The CDR3 coding sequence is TGTGCCAGCAGCCAAGGAGGACAGGGCTCGGAGCAGTACTTC. It codes for CASSQGGQGSEQYF.

As for this clone: Additional DNA sequences in this sample encode the identical CDR3. The V call is TRBV3-1 (or the pseudogene TRBV3-2), the J call TRBJ2-3; 13 nucleotides match TRBD2. This CDR3 region has 15 residues. V shed 6 bases and J 3 bases; nucleotides not matched to a gene: 3. CDR1 and CDR2 (germline): LGHDT, YNNKEL (reference sequence). The CDR3 region is CASSRLAGGTDTQYF. For the CDR3, the DNA is TGTGCCAGCAGTCGACTAGCGGGAGGAACAGATACGCAGTATTTT.

The V call is TRBV7-2, the J call TRBJ2-3; TRBD2 matches 8 bases. The CDR3 contains 15 residues. V lost 3 bases and J lost 6; bases outside the gene matches: 8. Germline V gene data show CDR1 as SGHTA and CDR2 as FQGNSA. The DNA for the CDR3 is TGTGCCAGCAGCTTTAGCGGGGACCCCAGGGATACGCAGTATTTT. Residues: CASSFSGDPRDTQYF.

In its sample, this clone was seen many times. The sample carries other DNA sequences with the same CDR3. V gene TRBV12-3 or TRBV12-4 combines with J gene TRBJ1-5, with TRBD1 matching 7 bases. After removal of 7 bases from V and 4 bases from J, the junction contained 4 bases not matched to a gene. The CDR3 runs 13 residues. The CDR3 spells CASTLQGNQPQHF. CDR3 nucleotide sequence: TGTGCCAGCACCCTACAGGGGAATCAGCCCCAGCATTTT.

This chain joins TRBV6-5 and TRBJ2-4; 9 positions match TRBD1. With V trimmed by 2 bases and J by 7 bases, 6 bases remained unmatched. The germline V gene encodes CDR1 MNHEY and CDR2 SVGAGI. This CDR3 region has 15 residues. The DNA of the CDR3 is TGTGCCAGCAGTTACACCGGGACAGGGAGGAACATTCAGTACTTC. Translated: CASSYTGTGRNIQYF.

The V and J genes are TRBV29-1 and TRBJ2-2; 8 nucleotides line up with TRBD1. After removal of 4 bases from V and 7 bases from J, the junction contained 8 bases not matched to a gene. The germline gives CDR1 SQVTM, CDR2 ANQGSEA. The CDR3 is 14 residues long. The CDR3 coding sequence is TGCAGCGTTGGAGGGGGACAGGAAAACGGGGAGCTGTTTTTT. Translated, it gives CSVGGGQENGELFF.

The chain uses TRBV3-1 (or the pseudogene TRBV3-2) and TRBJ1-2; D is possibly TRBD1 (6 bases). Per the germline V gene, CDR1 is LGHDT and CDR2 is YNNKEL (reference sequence). This CDR3 contains 15 residues. Trimming took 1 base from V and 11 from J, leaving 20 bases between them. CDR3 in DNA: TGTGCCAGCAGCCAAGGGGGTGCGACAGGCTTTCCGTACACCTTC. Translation: CASSQGGATGFPYTF.

The CDR3 spells CASSLGVHIYEQYF. The CDR3 DNA sequence: TGTGCCAGCAGCCTAGGAGTCCATATCTACGAGCAGTACTTC. V is TRBV7-8 and J is TRBJ2-7, with D unresolved. Germline V gene data show CDR1 as SGHVS and CDR2 as FQNEAQ. V lost 5 bases and J 3 bases, leaving 14 bases between the germline ends. The length of the CDR3 is 14 residues.

V gene TRBV2 combines with J gene TRBJ1-1; perhaps TRBD1 as D (6 bases). In germline, CDR1 is SNHLY, CDR2 FYNNEI. CDR3 length equals 16 residues. V was clipped by 1 base and J by 0 bases, with 12 bases between them. The DNA for the CDR3 is TGTGCCAGCAGTGAAGGAGGGGGAGTCATGAACACTGAAGCTTTCTTT. It specifies CASSEGGGVMNTEAFF. The entire variable domain, with the rest obtained from reference TRBV2 and TRBJ1-1, is as follows: EPEVTQTPSHQVTQMGQEVILRCVPISNHLYFYWYRQILGQKVEFLVSFYNNEISEKSEIFDDQFSVERPDGSNFTLKIRSTKLEDSAMYFCASSEGGGVMNTEAFFGQGTRLTVV.

The chain uses TRBV20-1 and TRBJ1-2; D remains unclear. Germline loops: CDR1 DFQATT, CDR2 SNEGSKA (reference sequence). The CDR3 extends over 12 amino acids. Trimming removed 3 bases from V and 0 bases from J, with 5 bases in between. The DNA of the CDR3 is TGCAGTGCTAGTACAACTAACTATGGCTACACCTTC. Translated: CSASTTNYGYTF.